The subject of this entry is one TCR beta chain. Its recognized antigen is unknown. No much larger clone is present one base from it, and per-base qualities are unavailable. There are 14 amino acids in the CDR3, from cysteine to phenylalanine inclusive. Left in the record is the CDR3 DNA by itself, 42 bases read in frame from the first base. CDR1 DFQATT and CDR2 SNEGSKA were looked up in the germline V gene (reference sequence). V has 3 bases trimmed and J has 8 bases trimmed; junction bases matching no gene number 8. Hyperthyroidism patients were newly diagnosed, were aged 18 to 65 years, and had a disease duration under 2 months. Patients with other autoimmune diseases, uncontrolled infections, pregnancy or lactation were excluded. Diagnosis relied on clinical symptoms, serum thyroxine, TRAb, thyroid ultrasound and orbital computed tomography. Total RNA was extracted using Trizol reagent, and RNA quality was checked on an Agilent 2100 Bioanalyzer.

The data were obtained in a study of Graves' ophthalmopathy and Graves' hyperthyroidism listed by TCRdb under 2018. About the investigation overall: A patient counted as having stable hyperthyroidism if there was no progression to ophthalmopathy within 18 months of follow-up. The study used TCR beta repertoire signatures to distinguish Graves' ophthalmopathy from Graves' hyperthyroidism and to predict progression to ophthalmopathy. In total, 135 blood samples were TCR-sequenced: 40 to 45 ophthalmopathy, under 80 hyperthyroidism and about 17 hyperthyroidism-to-ophthalmopathy patients. To explore V-J signatures distinguishing ophthalmopathy from hyperthyroidism, a discovery set of about 99 patients (about 44 ophthalmopathy, 55 to 60 stable hyperthyroidism) was enrolled. An independent validation cohort comprised around 20 hyperthyroidism patients and about 16 patients who later progressed from hyperthyroidism to ophthalmopathy. In roughly 6 hyperthyroidism patients, the T-cell repertoires found in thyroid tissue were compared with those found in blood. Following sample collection, hyperthyroidism patients were given methimazole at a starting dose of 30 mg daily, and ophthalmopathy patients were given high-dose intravenous methylprednisolone.

For repertoire sequencing, TCR beta CDR3 regions were amplified from RNA transcripts. The first round was an RT-PCR using HTBI primers with the Qiagen OneStep RT-PCR kit, and this first round was followed by a second-round multiplex PCR, then size selection and purification. The libraries underwent paired-end sequencing with 100 bp reads on an Illumina HiSeq2000. The authors processed their data as follows. SOAPnuke was used to process the reads, throwing out any read that had adapters, had uncalled bases, had a mean Phred below 15, or lacked an exact constant-primer or identifier match. COPE v1.2.5 was used to merge the high-quality paired reads. Clonotypes were defined as unique nucleotide sequences and were aligned to IMGT TRB V, D and J references using MiTCR v1.1. The analysis was limited to V-J combinations with a frequency above 0.0001, which together covered 99.2% of repertoires. For each V-J combination, a TCR clonal expansion and chaos score was defined as F50 clonal expansion divided by the chaos observed in the TCRdist matrix. Welch's t-statistics and random forest were used to reduce features to about 14 V-J combinations, which were fed into a naive Bayes classifier. The Morisita-Horn index was used to measure how similar the thyroid and blood repertoires were. TCRdb cleaned the public reads at Q25 with fastp, built clones with MiXCR and kept in-frame beta chains. Rows matching on CDR3 protein sequence are summarized as one entry with the most common DNA and genes. The V and J calls and clone size are TCRdb's, not the authors'. The sample has 580,000 or so distinct CDR3 sequences on record, 35% to 40% of them singletons. The ten largest account for about 4.2% of the sample.

What the work shows at the level of the full study, not this receptor alone: Most expanded thyroid clonotypes with frequency above 0.001 were also detected in blood, suggesting blood repertoires may reflect the thyroid immune response. In validation, the model predicted ophthalmopathy progression with more than 70% sensitivity and less than 80% specificity; about a dozen predicted patients were CT-confirmed with GO in a median of around 6 months. Ophthalmopathy was separated from stable hyperthyroidism by the 13-signature model with about 89% sensitivity and roughly 83% specificity in cross-validation and with 80%/75% in the test set. Sample size was not predetermined statistically, and investigators were not blinded to group allocation.

In this chain, TRBV20-1 is recombined with TRBJ1-4; 8 nucleotides in the junction match TRBD1. The TCR comes from an adult man with Graves' hyperthyroidism. Sample: peripheral blood or thyroid tissue (not recorded which). The CDR3 here reads CSASVGQGPEKLFF. The DNA sequence is given as TGCAGTGCTAGTGTCGGACAGGGCCCCGAAAAACTGTTTTTT.